These 3 T cell receptor beta chains were sequenced from one sample in a study of molecular identifiers for immune sequencing clone quantification. A single record per CDR3 protein comes from TCRdb applying MiXCR to the PCR reads. The sample has some 320,000 distinct CDR3 sequences, around 21% seen once. The sample was naive CD8+ T cells from blood, with Jurkat cell RNA spiked in. Subset described: FACS-sorted CD8+CD4-CCR7+CD45RA+ naive T cells. The receptors were gathered from a human donor in good health. Some libraries in this study had Jurkat cell RNA spiked in.

Worth noting for this clonotype: Since a much larger clone is just one base distant, this may be a read error. No conserved phenylalanine or tryptophan is present at the end of the CDR3, so a read error is the likely explanation. This chain uses TRBV29-1 with TRBJ2-7; 8 bases are shared with TRBD2. The CDR3 has 15 residues. V was pared by 4 bases and J by 1 base, with 9 bases of the junction left unmatched. CDR1 SQVTM and CDR2 ANQGSEA come from the germline V gene. CDR3 nucleotides: TGCAGCGTTGTAGGAATAGCGGGATTTTCCTACGAGCAGTACCTC. Encoded protein: CSVVGIAGFSYEQYL.

This clonotype was seen at least ten times. The rearrangement uses TRBV20-1 and TRBJ1-1; D is ambiguous. V lost 3 bases, J lost 6 bases, and 8 bases lay in between. The CDR3 is 11 residues long. Germline values: CDR1 DFQATT, CDR2 SNEGSKA (reference sequence). This CDR3 reads CSASDGAEAFF. CDR3 nucleotide sequence: TGCAGTGCTAGCGACGGGGCTGAAGCTTTCTTT.

At least ten counts were recorded for this clonotype. The J gene is TRBJ2-7, the V gene TRBV14; weak D call: TRBD2 (6 bases). Trimming pared 4 bases from V and 3 bases from J, leaving 13 bases between. From germline, CDR1 is SGHDN and CDR2 FVKESK. This CDR3 contains 14 residues. In DNA form, the CDR3 reads TGTGCCAGCAGCCCCGTGCCCGGGAGCTACGAGCAGTACTTC. Protein sequence: CASSPVPGSYEQYF.